The clone carrying this T cell receptor beta chain was seen ten or more times. This CDR3 has 16 amino acids. V was pared by 3 bases and J by 3 bases, with 2 bases of the junction left unmatched. Per germline, CDR1 SEHNR and CDR2 FQNEAQ (reference sequence). One entry per CDR3 protein results from TCRdb running MiXCR on the 5' RACE reads. The sample contains 250,000 or so distinct CDR3 sequences, roughly 7% of which appear only once. This entry belongs to a study of identical twins. This sample was shared with a second study, whose subject was yellow fever vaccine responses in identical twins.

This clonotype was sampled from a woman younger than 30 in good health. The V call is TRBV7-9, the J call TRBJ2-3, with 14 bases that match TRBD2. Specimen: memory (CD45RO+) T cells sorted from blood. This chain's CDR3 is CASSFGTSGRTDTQYF. CDR3 in DNA: TGTGCCAGCAGCTTTGGGACTAGCGGGAGAACAGATACGCAGTATTTT.